Described below is a single T cell receptor beta chain sequence and its context. Antigen unknown. The data were taken from a study of T-cell memory formation after mild COVID-19. Whole-study findings and limits: CD4+ contracting clones lay mainly in CM and EM, CD8+ ones in EMRA.

Germline CDR1 is SGHVS and CDR2 is FQNEAQ. The CDR3 extends over 18 amino acids. V trimming: 5 bases; J trimming: 6 bases; junction bases outside the gene matches: 14. In TCRdb, the 5' RACE reads were re-called with MiXCR into one record per CDR3 protein. This table has about 160,000 distinct CDR3 sequences, roughly 28% appearing once. The sequence was obtained from an adult woman who had mild COVID-19 (a few samples of this study predate the infection). Cell type and time point are not known. This chain links TRBV7-8 with TRBJ2-2, with 11 bases lining up with TRBD2. The sample consisted of PBMCs or a T cell subset sorted from them (not recorded which). CDR3 DNA sequence: TGTGCCAGCAGCGAGCCCCCGGGGACTAGCGGCGTAGCCGGGGAGCTGTTTTTT. Translating it yields CASSEPPGTSGVAGELFF.